The clone carrying this T cell receptor beta chain was seen many times. As yet, its antigen is unknown. The record originates from a study of identical twins. Study observations and caveats: Fewer insertions characterized abundant cord blood beta clonotypes, whereas memory repertoires showed none.

Template switching introduced a universal primer site, and the cDNA bore unique molecular identifiers. TCRdb re-called the 5' RACE reads through MiXCR, storing one row per CDR3 protein. The data hold a few hundred thousand distinct CDR3 sequences, with around 20% observed a single time. The CDR3 runs to 16 residues. V lost 2 bases, J lost 5 bases, and 7 bases stayed unmatched. CDR1 and CDR2 (germline): PRHDT, FYEKMQ (reference sequence). The receptor's source is a man aged 50-59 years in good health. The sample comprised naive T cells sorted from blood. V and J are TRBV13 and TRBJ1-1; 11 nucleotides match TRBD1. The DNA for the CDR3 is TGTGCCAGCAGCTTAAGCCCGGGACAGGGGGTTACTGAAGCTTTCTTT. Residues: CASSLSPGQGVTEAFF.